Following are 10 T cell receptor beta chains from one sample sequenced in a study of monozygotic twins with inflammatory bowel disease. Following a re-call of the 5' RACE reads, TCRdb has one entry per CDR3 protein and lacks DNA. This sample contains approximately 40,000 distinct CDR3 sequences. Sequencing was carried out using blood. Every receptor here comes from a human donor with ulcerative colitis or Crohn's disease, or a healthy co-twin of an affected twin (not recorded which).

The CDR3 loop reads CASSWGWGGETQYF. The chain has TRBV5-1 and TRBJ2-5; the D call of TRBD1 rests on TCRdb alone, since no DNA is present to check it. Germline V gene sequence: CDR1 SGHRS, CDR2 YFSETQ. CDR3 length equals 14 residues.

J is TRBJ2-7 and V is TRBV9; TCRdb's D call of TRBD2 is untestable without DNA. The CDR3 length is 15 residues. The germline V gene has CDR1 SGDLS and CDR2 YYNGEE. The CDR3 sequence is CASSPEGLAVYEQYF.

This chain joins TRBV10-3 and TRBJ2-2; TCRdb lists TRBD1, though no DNA is available to test this call. CDR1 and CDR2 from the germline V gene are ENHRY and SYGVKD. There are 13 residues in the CDR3. This CDR3 is CAISGRQGGELFF.

V gene TRBV27 combines with J gene TRBJ2-1; as DNA is missing, the TRBD1 call by TCRdb cannot be tested. The CDR3 loop spans 14 amino acids. Germline-derived CDR1 and CDR2 are MNHEY and SMNVEV (reference sequence). This chain's CDR3 is CASSSGGSYNEQFF.

The rearrangement joins TRBV12-3 or TRBV12-4 to TRBJ2-1; TCRdb designates TRBD1, a call that cannot be tested without DNA. The CDR3 totals 13 residues. The CDR3 loop is CASSGHEGDEQFF.

The gene calls are TRBV30 and TRBJ1-1; the D call of TRBD1 rests on TCRdb alone, since no DNA is present to check it. The CDR3 totals 13 residues. In germline, CDR1 is GTSNPN, CDR2 SVGIG (reference sequence). CDR3: CAWSRGGRTEAFF. Based on the CDR3 plus reference TRBV30 and TRBJ1-1, the full variable domain is SQTIHQWPATLVQPVGSPLSLECTVEGTSNPNLYWYRQAAGRGLQLLFYSVGIGQISSEVPQNLSASRPQDRQFILSSKKLLLSDSGFYLCAWSRGGRTEAFFGQGTRLTVV.

The rearrangement joins TRBV12-3 or TRBV12-4 to TRBJ1-2; the D gene TCRdb calls, TRBD1, cannot be checked with no DNA. The CDR3 extends over 14 amino acids. The CDR3 sequence: CASSPGTDVYGYTF.

The chain carries TRBV20-1 and TRBJ1-2. CDR1 DFQATT and CDR2 SNEGSKA come from the germline V gene (reference sequence). The CDR3 spans 15 residues. CDR3 sequence reads: CSASVGPSANYGYTF.

By frequency, this clonotype is medium-sized. The chain links TRBV18 to TRBJ1-1; TCRdb reports TRBD1, a call that lacks DNA to check it against. The CDR3 contains 13 residues. Germline CDR1 and CDR2: KGHSH and LQKENI. This CDR3 is CASSPQTGSEAFF.

The rearrangement joins TRBV11-2 to TRBJ1-1. This CDR3 has 15 residues. Germline V lookup: CDR1 SGHAT, CDR2 FQNNGV. The CDR3 loop is CASSQEPGMNTEAFF.